This T cell receptor beta chain was captured by sequencing in a study of cytomegalovirus exposure and HLA in healthy donors. Study-wide points: There were 150 to 200 TCR beta chains listed as cytomegalovirus-associated.

Trimming took off 2 bases at V and 3 bases at J, with 17 bases between the two ends. Germline assignment: CDR1 SGHAT and CDR2 FQNNGV. CDR3 length: 17 amino acids. The PCR was carried out with 60 Vbeta primers and 13 Jbeta primers. Only in-frame clones appear in the TCRdb table, and some are missing; sequencing was by immunoSEQ multiplex PCR. The sample shows some 130,000 clones, around 77% of them seen only once. A note on this clone: Its specificity is not known.

Sequences were obtained from PBMCs. This clonotype originated in a male donor in good health and CMV-seropositive. This sequence joins TRBV11-2 and TRBJ2-1; D possibly corresponds to TRBD1 (5 bases). The CDR3 region has the DNA TGTGCCAGCAGCTTAAGACAGCACCTAGAAAACTACAATGAGCAGTTCTTC. Translation: CASSLRQHLENYNEQFF.